Below, one TCR beta chain is given with its context. What it binds is not known. Template material for TCR beta VDJ and CDR3 profiling consisted of genomic DNA. Using its own MiXCR run on the reads, TCRdb lists one record per CDR3 protein. The table records about 180,000 distinct CDR3 sequences, less than 65% of them present only once. Patients picked for sequencing had shown CD8+CD57+ cell expansion detected by flow cytometry. Patients, without exception, had severe acquired aplastic anemia. This specimen comes from a study of CD8+CD57+ T cells in acquired aplastic anemia. Study overall: The DNA of sorted CD4+ and CD8+ cells averaged 3.2 ug. Study-level results: No significant difference in CD8+ Simpson's diversity was found between patients and controls.

Sequencing used sorted CD4+, CD8+, or CD8+CD57+ T cells (not recorded which) from PBMCs. This TCR was sampled from a human donor with aplastic anemia.

CDR3 coding DNA: TGTGCCAGCGGGTCGCGAACTGAAGCTTTCTTT. Protein product: CASGSRTEAFF. The chain recombines TRBV9 with TRBJ1-1; no definite D call. The V end was cut by 7 bases, the J end by 5 bases, with 9 bases between. CDR3 length: 11 residues. CDR1 and CDR2 from the germline V gene are SGDLS and YYNGEE.